Listed here are 9 T cell receptor beta chains from one sample, sequenced in a study of response to subunit inactivated influenza vaccine. TCRdb called the RT-PCR reads again in MiXCR, with one record for every CDR3 protein. This sample carries some 600,000 distinct CDR3 sequences, 13% to 15% of them seen once, and the ten largest clones take 6% to 9.5%. Specimen: PBMCs from blood, collected 14 days before vaccination. These receptors were collected from a middle-aged man who received an inactivated influenza vaccine.

This clonotype was seen a handful of times. The genes are TRBV12-3 or TRBV12-4 and TRBJ2-7, with D perhaps assigned TRBD1 or TRBD2 (5 bases each). Between the trimmed V and J ends, which lost 3 bases and 2 bases, there was a span of 17 bases. This CDR3 has 16 residues. CDR3 bases: TGTGCCAGCAGTTTTGCCTCGGGGCGGACAACCTACGAGCAGTACTTC. It is translated as CASSFASGRTTYEQYF.

This clonotype occurred a few times. The V and J genes are TRBV7-9 and TRBJ2-5; possibly TRBD1 or TRBD2 for D (5 bases each). This CDR3 is built from 15 residues. The ends were cut back, 1 base at V and 1 base at J, with 10 bases in the middle. Germline-derived CDR1 and CDR2 are SEHNR and FQNEAQ (reference sequence). As DNA, the CDR3 is TGTGCCAGCAGCTTAGTTATGGGGGTCCAAGAGACCCAGTACTTC. Translation: CASSLVMGVQETQYF. Drawing the rest from reference TRBV7-9 and TRBJ2-5, the complete variable domain is DTGVSQNPRHKITKRGQNVTFRCDPISEHNRLYWYRQTLGQGPEFLTYFQNEAQLEKSRLLSDRFSAERPKGSFSTLEIQRTEQGDSAMYLCASSLVMGVQETQYFGPGTRLLVL.

The V gene is TRBV2, the J gene TRBJ2-1; the match to TRBD2 covers 11 bases. Per germline, CDR1 SNHLY and CDR2 FYNNEI. V shed 11 bases and J 3 bases; nucleotides not matched to a gene: 15. The CDR3 consists of 17 residues. The CDR3, as DNA: TGTGCCCTCTGCTTGGGTCGTCTAGCGGGGGGCTACAATGAGCAGTTCTTC. The encoded protein is CALCLGRLAGGYNEQFF.

This clonotype was recorded many times. The chain is built from TRBV3-1 and TRBJ1-6, with no clear D. The CDR3 length is 11 residues. V lost 1 base and J 13 bases, leaving 5 bases between the germline ends. CDR1 is LGHDT and CDR2 is YNNKEL in the germline V gene (reference sequence). The CDR3 nucleotides are TGTGCCAGCAGCCAAGGAGGGCCCCTCCACTTT. Its translation is CASSQGGPLHF. The full variable domain, with the rest looked up from reference TRBV3-1 and TRBJ1-6, is DTAVSQTPKYLVTQMGNDKSIKCEQNLGHDTMYWYKQDSKKFLKIMFSYNNKELIINETVPNRFSPKSPDKAHLNLHINSLELGDSAVYFCASSQGGPLHFGNGTRLTVT.

The rearrangement links TRBV12-3 or TRBV12-4 to TRBJ2-1; 10 nucleotides match TRBD2. Losses at the gene ends were 6 bases for V and 8 bases for J; bases not matched to a gene: 13. The CDR3 covers 16 residues. CDR3 in amino acids: CASSPRSSGGVDEQFF. Here the CDR3 DNA reads TGTGCCAGCAGCCCCAGGTCTAGCGGGGGTGTGGATGAGCAGTTCTTC.

This chain uses TRBV29-1 with TRBJ2-7, with TRBD1 identical over 9 bases. Germline CDR1 is SQVTM and CDR2 is ANQGSEA. J lost 4 bases, V lost 0 bases, and 7 bases had no gene match. The CDR3 is 15 amino acids. CDR3 region: CSVEDRGQGLYEQYF. DNA for the CDR3: TGCAGCGTTGAAGATAGGGGACAGGGACTATACGAGCAGTACTTC.

The chain links TRBV6-2 or TRBV6-3 to TRBJ1-2; D is unresolved. The V end lost 4 bases, the J end lost 4 bases, and 16 bases lay between the germline ends. The CDR3 runs to 15 residues. Looked up from germline, CDR1 is MNHEY and CDR2 is SVGEGT. The CDR3 bases are TGTGCCAGCAGTTTCACCCCCGCAGGAACCTATGGCTACACCTTC. It codes for CASSFTPAGTYGYTF.

This clonotype was picked up a small number of times. The chain uses TRBV7-6 and TRBJ2-3, with 11 positions matching TRBD2. After removal of 5 bases from V and 1 base from J, the junction contained 11 bases not matched to a gene. Germline values: CDR1 SGHVS, CDR2 FNYEAQ. The CDR3 loop spans 18 amino acids. CDR3 bases: TGTGCCAGCAGCGTTCCTAGCGGGGGGCCCATCGGCACAGATACGCAGTATTTT. It codes for CASSVPSGGPIGTDTQYF.

The V gene is TRBV7-9, the J gene TRBJ1-1, with a possible D match to TRBD1 (5 bases). V lost 8 bases and J lost 3, with 13 bases in between. The CDR3 covers 13 residues. Germline V gene data show CDR1 as SEHNR and CDR2 as FQNEAQ (reference sequence). The CDR3 coding sequence is TGTGCCAGCCAAATAGGGGTGGACACTGAAGCTTTCTTT. Translation gives CASQIGVDTEAFF.